A single sample gave rise to the 14 T cell receptor beta chains below, sequenced in a study of cytomegalovirus exposure and HLA in healthy donors. Produced via immunoSEQ multiplex PCR; TCRdb's table is partial and in-frame only. The sample has about 160,000 clones, around 96% seen once. Specimen: PBMCs. These receptors originate from a young woman in good health and CMV-seronegative.

CDR3 residues: CASRPLAGGLSETQYF. DNA for the CDR3: TGTGCCAGCAGACCCTTAGCGGGGGGGCTCTCAGAGACCCAGTACTTC. The V call is TRBV27, the J call TRBJ2-5, with 11 positions matching TRBD2. V was clipped by 6 bases and J by 4 bases; unmatched bases: 10. The CDR3 has 16 amino acids. Germline values: CDR1 MNHEY, CDR2 SMNVEV (reference sequence).

V is TRBV7-6 and J is TRBJ2-1, with 7 positions matching TRBD1. This CDR3 is 16 amino acids long. V dropped 1 base and J dropped 7; count of bases not matched to a gene: 10. Germline assignment: CDR1 SGHVS and CDR2 FNYEAQ. The CDR3 is CASSLVEGAKLNEQFF. The CDR3 DNA sequence: TGTGCCAGCAGCTTAGTAGAGGGGGCAAAGTTAAATGAGCAGTTCTTC.

The chain recombines TRBV4-1 with TRBJ2-7; 8 bases agree with TRBD1. V lost 1 base to trimming and J lost 0 bases; unmatched junction nucleotides: 5. Germline lookup yields CDR1 MGHRA and CDR2 YSYEKL. This CDR3 contains 16 residues. In DNA, the CDR3 is TGCGCCAGCAGCCAAGTATCAACAGGGGGCTCCTACGAGCAGTACTTC. This translates into CASSQVSTGGSYEQYF.

V usage is TRBV9 and J usage is TRBJ2-5; 9 nucleotides align to TRBD2. There are 18 residues in the CDR3. Germline trimming cut 0 bases from V and 1 base from J; bases unmatched to any gene: 10. CDR1 is SGDLS, CDR2 YYNGEE, per germline. The CDR3 region is CASSVGLGGGAVQETQYF. The CDR3 nucleotides read TGTGCCAGCAGCGTAGGTCTGGGCGGGGGGGCCGTCCAAGAGACCCAGTACTTC. The full variable domain, its missing parts supplied by reference TRBV9 and TRBJ2-5, is DSGVTQTPKHLITATGQRVTLRCSPRSGDLSVYWYQQSLDQGLQFLIQYYNGEERAKGNILERFSAQQFPDLHSELNLSSLELGDSALYFCASSVGLGGGAVQETQYFGPGTRLLVL.

The chain employs TRBV14 and TRBJ2-1, with TRBD2 identical over 8 bases. Germline V CDR1 and CDR2: SGHDN, FVKESK. V shed 1 base and J 8 bases; nucleotides not matched to a gene: 7. CDR3 length: 15 residues. The CDR3 DNA is TGTGCCAGCAGCCAAGGGACTAGCTTATCATATGAGCAGTTCTTC. This translates into CASSQGTSLSYEQFF.

The chain is built from TRBV5-1 and TRBJ2-7, with D uncertain. Trimming cost V 0 bases and J 1 base, with 8 bases left between them. Germline V gene lookup returns CDR1 SGHRS and CDR2 YFSETQ. This CDR3 spans 14 amino acids. The CDR3 nucleotides read TGCGCCAGCAGCTTGGGTGGCAGATCCTACGAGCAGTACTTC. Translating it yields CASSLGGRSYEQYF.

The chain has TRBV30 and TRBJ1-2, with TRBD1 as a possible D gene (6 bases). V was cut by 4 bases and J by 2 bases, with 14 bases left in between. CDR1 is GTSNPN and CDR2 is SVGIG in the germline V gene (reference sequence). The CDR3 is made up of 14 amino acids. CDR3 loop: CAWIVAGVNYGYTF. The DNA of the CDR3 is TGTGCCTGGATTGTCGCAGGGGTCAACTATGGCTACACCTTC.

This chain joins TRBV23-1 and TRBJ2-7; the D gene is possibly TRBD2 (7 bases). TRBV23-1 is marked as an open reading frame, function uncertain. V lost 8 bases to trimming and J lost 9 bases, with 35 bases between them. This CDR3 spans 18 amino acids. The CDR3 reads CASSGNPQPGGHDRRQYF. CDR3 bases: TGCGCCAGCTCAGGTAACCCACAGCCCGGGGGGCACGATCGGCGGCAGTACTTC.

The chain couples TRBV5-1 to TRBJ2-5; tentatively, D is TRBD1 (6 bases). The CDR3 is 13 amino acids. CDR1 is SGHRS and CDR2 is YFSETQ in the germline V gene. The V and J ends lost 4 bases and 1 base respectively, with 8 bases between them. CDR3: CASSLGGQETQYF. CDR3 nucleotides: TGCGCCAGCAGCCTAGGGGGCCAAGAGACCCAGTACTTC.

For this clone: One junction end does not reproduce the germline sequence, and a read error may be involved. The chain carries TRBV7-7 and TRBJ2-1; 7 bases line up with TRBD1. The CDR3 sequence is 15 residues long. CDR1 and CDR2 (germline): SSHAT, FNYEAQ (reference sequence). CDR3 nucleotides: TGTGCTAGCAGCCTTGGTAGGGGGCGGGACAATGAGCAGTTCTTC. This codes for CASSLGRGRDNEQFF. Drawing the rest from reference TRBV7-7 and TRBJ2-1, the complete variable domain is GAGVSQSPRYKVTKRGQDVTLRCDPISSHATLYWYQQALGQGPEFLTYFNYEAQPDKSGLPSDRFSAERPEGSISTLTIQRTEQRDSAMYRCASSLGRGRDNEQFFGPGTRLTVL.

V gene TRBV11-3 combines with J gene TRBJ2-1, with 8 nucleotides matching TRBD2. Germline-derived CDR1 and CDR2 are SGHNT and YENEEA. The CDR3 is 17 amino acids. Germline trimming cut 1 base from V and 5 bases from J; bases unmatched to any gene: 10. This CDR3 reads CASSLVGPSGGNNEQFF. In DNA, the CDR3 is TGTGCCAGCAGCTTAGTTGGGCCCAGCGGGGGAAACAATGAGCAGTTCTTC.

A single count supports this clone. The CDR3 spells CATSGGLSETQYF. DNA for the CDR3: TGTGCCACCAGCGGGGGACTATCCGAGACCCAGTACTTC. The rearrangement joins TRBV15 to TRBJ2-5, with 7 bases aligning to TRBD2. In germline, CDR1 is LNHNV, CDR2 YYDKDF (reference sequence). Germline trimming cut 5 bases from V and 5 bases from J; bases unmatched to any gene: 5. The CDR3 has 13 residues.

This chain connects TRBV30 to TRBJ2-2, with TRBD1 matching 8 bases. The CDR3 covers 16 residues. The J segment lost 7 bases and the V segment lost 0 bases, leaving 10 bases of the junction unmatched. From germline, CDR1 is GTSNPN and CDR2 SVGIG (reference sequence). Here the CDR3 DNA reads TGTGCCTGGAGTGTCCCGGACAGGGCTAGGGACGGGGAGCTGTTTTTT. Translation gives CAWSVPDRARDGELFF.

The V call is TRBV7-6, the J call TRBJ1-6, with D unclear. The germline V and J ends were trimmed by 1 base and 10 bases, with 8 bases remaining between them. In germline, CDR1 is SGHVS, CDR2 FNYEAQ. This CDR3 region has 13 residues. The CDR3 DNA follows: TGTGCCAGCAGCTTAGGCCAGAAGTCACCCCTCCACTTT. Protein: CASSLGQKSPLHF.